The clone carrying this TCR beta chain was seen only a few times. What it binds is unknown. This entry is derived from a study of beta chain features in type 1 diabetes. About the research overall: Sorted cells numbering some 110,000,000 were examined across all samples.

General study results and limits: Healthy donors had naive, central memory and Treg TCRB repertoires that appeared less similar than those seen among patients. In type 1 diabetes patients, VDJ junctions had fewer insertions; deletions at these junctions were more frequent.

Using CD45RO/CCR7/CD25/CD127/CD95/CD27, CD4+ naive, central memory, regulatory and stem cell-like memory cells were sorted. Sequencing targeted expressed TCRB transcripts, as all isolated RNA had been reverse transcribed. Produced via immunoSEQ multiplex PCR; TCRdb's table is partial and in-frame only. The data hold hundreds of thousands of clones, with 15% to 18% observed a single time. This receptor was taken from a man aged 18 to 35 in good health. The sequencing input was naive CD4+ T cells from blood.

CDR3 region: CASSLRQNPNYGYTF. The CDR3 coding sequence is TGCGCCAGCAGCTTGCGACAGAACCCTAACTATGGCTACACCTTC. The chain is built from TRBV5-1 and TRBJ1-2, with a possible D match to TRBD1 (5 bases). The germline V gene has CDR1 SGHRS and CDR2 YFSETQ. Trimming left V 1 base short and J 0 bases short, with 10 bases between. The CDR3 totals 15 residues.